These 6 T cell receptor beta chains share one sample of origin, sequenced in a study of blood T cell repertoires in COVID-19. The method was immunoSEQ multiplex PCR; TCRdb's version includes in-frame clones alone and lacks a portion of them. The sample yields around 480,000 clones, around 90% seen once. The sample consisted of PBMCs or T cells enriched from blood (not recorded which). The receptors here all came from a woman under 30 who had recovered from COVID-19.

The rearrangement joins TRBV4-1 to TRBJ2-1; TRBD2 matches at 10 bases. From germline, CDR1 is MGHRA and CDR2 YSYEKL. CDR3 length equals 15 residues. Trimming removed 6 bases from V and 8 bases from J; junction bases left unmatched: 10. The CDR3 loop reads CASSNKRGGRDEQFF. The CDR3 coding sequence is TGCGCCAGCAGTAACAAGCGGGGGGGCCGCGATGAGCAGTTCTTC.

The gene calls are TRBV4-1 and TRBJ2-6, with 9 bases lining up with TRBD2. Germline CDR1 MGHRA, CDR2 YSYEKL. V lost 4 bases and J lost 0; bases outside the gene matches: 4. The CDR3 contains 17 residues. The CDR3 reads CASSLGTSNSGANVLTF. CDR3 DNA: TGCGCCAGCAGCCTCGGGACTAGCAACTCTGGGGCCAACGTCCTGACTTTC.

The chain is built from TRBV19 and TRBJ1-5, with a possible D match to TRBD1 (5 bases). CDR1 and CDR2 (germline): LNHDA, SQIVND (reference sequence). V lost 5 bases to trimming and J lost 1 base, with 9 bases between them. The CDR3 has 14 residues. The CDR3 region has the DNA TGTGCCAGTAGTGCAGGGAACAGCAATCAGCCCCAGCATTTT. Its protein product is CASSAGNSNQPQHF.

CDR3 DNA: TGTGCCTGGAGTTCTTTGACGGGTGGCTACACCTTC. As protein: CAWSSLTGGYTF. The chain employs TRBV30 and TRBJ1-2; D is uncertain. Trimming cost V 2 bases and J 7 bases, with 11 bases left between them. The CDR3 is 12 amino acids. Per germline, CDR1 GTSNPN and CDR2 SVGIG (reference sequence).

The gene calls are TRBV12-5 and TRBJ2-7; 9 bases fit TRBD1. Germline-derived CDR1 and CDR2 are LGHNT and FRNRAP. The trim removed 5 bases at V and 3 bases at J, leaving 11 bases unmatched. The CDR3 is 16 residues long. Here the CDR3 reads CASGPWGGQGNYEQYF. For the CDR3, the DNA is TGTGCTAGTGGTCCGTGGGGGGGACAGGGAAACTACGAGCAGTACTTC.

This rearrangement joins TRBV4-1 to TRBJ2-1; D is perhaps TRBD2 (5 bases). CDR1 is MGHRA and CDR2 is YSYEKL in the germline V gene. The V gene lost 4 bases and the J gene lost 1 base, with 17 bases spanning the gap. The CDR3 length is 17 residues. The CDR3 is CASSPTAAGGSYNEQFF. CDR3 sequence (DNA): TGCGCCAGCAGCCCCACCGCGGCGGGCGGATCCTACAATGAGCAGTTCTTC.